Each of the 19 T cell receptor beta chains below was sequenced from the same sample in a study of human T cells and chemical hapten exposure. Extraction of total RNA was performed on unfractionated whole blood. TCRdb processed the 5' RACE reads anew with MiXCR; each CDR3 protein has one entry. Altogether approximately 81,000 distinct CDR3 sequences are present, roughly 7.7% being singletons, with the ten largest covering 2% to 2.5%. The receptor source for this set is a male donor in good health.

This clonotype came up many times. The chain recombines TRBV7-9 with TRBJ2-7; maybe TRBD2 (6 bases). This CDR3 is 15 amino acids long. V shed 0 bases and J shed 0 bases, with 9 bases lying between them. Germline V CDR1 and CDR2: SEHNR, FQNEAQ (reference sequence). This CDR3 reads CASSLAGLPSYEQYF. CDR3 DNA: TGTGCCAGCAGCTTAGCGGGACTGCCCTCCTACGAGCAGTACTTC.

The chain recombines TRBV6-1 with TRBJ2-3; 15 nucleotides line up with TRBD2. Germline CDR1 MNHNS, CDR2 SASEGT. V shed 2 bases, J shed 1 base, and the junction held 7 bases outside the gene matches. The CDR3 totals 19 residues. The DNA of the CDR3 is TGTGCCAGCAGTGAACCAGGACTAGCGGGAGGGCGGCGCACAGATACGCAGTATTTT. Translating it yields CASSEPGLAGGRRTDTQYF.

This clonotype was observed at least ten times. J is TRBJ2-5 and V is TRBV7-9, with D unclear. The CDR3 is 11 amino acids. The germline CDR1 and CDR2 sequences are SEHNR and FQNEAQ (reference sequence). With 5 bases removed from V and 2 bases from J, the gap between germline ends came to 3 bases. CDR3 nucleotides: TGTGCCAGCAGCCAACAAGAGACCCAGTACTTC. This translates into CASSQQETQYF.

In DNA form, the CDR3 reads TGTGCCAGCGATGAGGGATTTAGCAATCAGCCCCAGCATTTT. Encoded protein: CASDEGFSNQPQHF. The rearrangement links TRBV6-2 or TRBV6-3 to TRBJ1-5; D uncertain. The CDR3 length is 14 residues. V lost 8 bases and J lost 0, with 11 bases in between. The germline V gene encodes CDR1 MNHEY and CDR2 SVGEGT.

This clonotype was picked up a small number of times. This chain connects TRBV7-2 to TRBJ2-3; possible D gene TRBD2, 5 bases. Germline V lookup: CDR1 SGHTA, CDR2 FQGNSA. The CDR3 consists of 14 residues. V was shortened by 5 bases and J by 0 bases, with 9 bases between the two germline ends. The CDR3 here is CASSQAESTDTQYF. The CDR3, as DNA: TGTGCCAGCAGCCAAGCGGAGAGCACAGATACGCAGTATTTT.

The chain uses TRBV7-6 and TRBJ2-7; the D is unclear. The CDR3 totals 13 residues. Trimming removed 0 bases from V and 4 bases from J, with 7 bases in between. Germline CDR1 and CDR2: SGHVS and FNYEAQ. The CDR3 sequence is CASSLAKDYEQYF. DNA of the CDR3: TGTGCCAGCAGCTTAGCGAAGGATTACGAGCAGTACTTC.

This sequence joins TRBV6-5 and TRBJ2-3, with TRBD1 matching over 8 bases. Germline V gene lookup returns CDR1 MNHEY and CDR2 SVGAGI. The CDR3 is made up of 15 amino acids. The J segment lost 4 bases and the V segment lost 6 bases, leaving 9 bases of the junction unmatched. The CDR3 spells CASSPRTGSADTQYF. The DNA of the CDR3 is TGTGCCAGCAGCCCCAGGACAGGGTCGGCAGATACGCAGTATTTT.

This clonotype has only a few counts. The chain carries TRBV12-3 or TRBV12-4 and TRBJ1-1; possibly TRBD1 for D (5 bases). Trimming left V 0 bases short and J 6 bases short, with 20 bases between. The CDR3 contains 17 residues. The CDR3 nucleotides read TGTGCCAGCAGTTTAGCGGGCAGGGTAATAGGACTAGCTGAAGCTTTCTTT. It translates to CASSLAGRVIGLAEAFF.

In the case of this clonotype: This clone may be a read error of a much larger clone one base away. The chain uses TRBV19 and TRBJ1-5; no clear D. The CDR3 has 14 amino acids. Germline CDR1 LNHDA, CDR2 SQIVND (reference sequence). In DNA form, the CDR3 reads TGTGCCAGTAGTCCCGAAGGTAGCAATCAGCTCCAGCATTTT. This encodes CASSPEGSNQLQHF.

In DNA, the CDR3 is TGTGCCAGCGGAAAGGAGAGCTCCTATAATTCACCCCTCCACTTT. It translates to CASGKESSYNSPLHF. V usage is TRBV2 and J usage is TRBJ1-6, with no clear D. V was clipped by 8 bases and J by 0 bases, with 11 bases between them. CDR3 length equals 15 residues. CDR1 SNHLY and CDR2 FYNNEI come from the germline V gene.

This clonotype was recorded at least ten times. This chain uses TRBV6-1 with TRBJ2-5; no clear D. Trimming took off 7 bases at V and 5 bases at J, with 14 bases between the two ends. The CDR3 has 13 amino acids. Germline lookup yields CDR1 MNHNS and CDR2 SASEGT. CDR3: CASTNSAVETQYF. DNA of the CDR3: TGTGCCAGCACAAACAGTGCCGTGGAGACCCAGTACTTC.

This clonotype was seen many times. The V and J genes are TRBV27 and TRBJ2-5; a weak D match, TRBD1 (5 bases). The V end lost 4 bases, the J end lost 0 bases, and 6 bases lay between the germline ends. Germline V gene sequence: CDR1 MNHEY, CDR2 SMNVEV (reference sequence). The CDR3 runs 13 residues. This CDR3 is CASSSQDQETQYF. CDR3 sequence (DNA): TGTGCCAGCAGTTCACAGGACCAAGAGACCCAGTACTTC.

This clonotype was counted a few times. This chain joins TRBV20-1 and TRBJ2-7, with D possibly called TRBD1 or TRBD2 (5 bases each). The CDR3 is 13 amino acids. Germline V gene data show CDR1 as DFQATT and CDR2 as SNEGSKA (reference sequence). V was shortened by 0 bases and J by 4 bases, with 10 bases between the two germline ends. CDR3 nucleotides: TGCAGTGCTAGAGACCTTGGGGGTTACGAGCAGTACTTC. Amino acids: CSARDLGGYEQYF.

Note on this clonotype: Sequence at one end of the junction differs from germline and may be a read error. CDR3 sequence reads: CASSSNTGNRANEKLYF. CDR3 DNA: TGTGCCAGCAGTTCCAATACAGGAAATCGGGCTAATGAAAAACTGTATTTT. This rearrangement joins TRBV6-6 to TRBJ1-4; D is perhaps TRBD1 (5 bases). The CDR3 contains 17 residues. The germline gives CDR1 MNHNY, CDR2 SVGAGI (reference sequence).

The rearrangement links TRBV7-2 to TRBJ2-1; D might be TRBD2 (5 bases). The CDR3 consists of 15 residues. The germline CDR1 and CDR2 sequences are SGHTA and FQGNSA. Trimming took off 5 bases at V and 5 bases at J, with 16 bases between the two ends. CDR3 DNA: TGTGCCAGCAGCCGTTCGCGAAGCGGAGACAATGAGCAGTTCTTC. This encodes CASSRSRSGDNEQFF.

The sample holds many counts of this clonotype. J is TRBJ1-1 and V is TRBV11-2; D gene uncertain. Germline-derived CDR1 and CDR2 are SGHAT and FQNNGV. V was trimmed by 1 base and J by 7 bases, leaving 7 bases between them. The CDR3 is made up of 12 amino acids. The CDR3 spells CASSLGRHEAFF. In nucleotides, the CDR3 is TGTGCCAGCAGCTTAGGGCGACATGAAGCTTTCTTT.

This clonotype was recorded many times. The CDR3 bases are TGTGCCAGCACCTCCCGCTCCCCTGTCAGGGGCTACGAGCAGTACTTC. Translated, it gives CASTSRSPVRGYEQYF. This chain uses TRBV27 with TRBJ2-7, with D maybe TRBD1 (6 bases). Germline lookup yields CDR1 MNHEY and CDR2 SMNVEV (reference sequence). Trimming left V 7 bases short and J 3 bases short, with 22 bases between. The CDR3 consists of 16 residues.

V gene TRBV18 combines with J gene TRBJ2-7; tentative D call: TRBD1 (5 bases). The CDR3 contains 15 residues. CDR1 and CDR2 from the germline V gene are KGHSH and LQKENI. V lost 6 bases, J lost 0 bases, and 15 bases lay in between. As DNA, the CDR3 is TGTGCCAGCTCCCCAGCCCCCGACAGCTCCTACGAGCAGTACTTC. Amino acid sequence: CASSPAPDSSYEQYF.

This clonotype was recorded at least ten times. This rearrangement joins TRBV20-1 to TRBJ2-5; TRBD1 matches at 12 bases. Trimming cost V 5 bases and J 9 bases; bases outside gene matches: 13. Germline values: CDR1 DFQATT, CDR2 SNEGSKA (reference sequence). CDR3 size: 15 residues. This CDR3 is CSALEGTGGSGAQYF. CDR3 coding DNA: TGCAGTGCTCTCGAGGGGACAGGGGGCAGTGGGGCCCAGTACTTC.